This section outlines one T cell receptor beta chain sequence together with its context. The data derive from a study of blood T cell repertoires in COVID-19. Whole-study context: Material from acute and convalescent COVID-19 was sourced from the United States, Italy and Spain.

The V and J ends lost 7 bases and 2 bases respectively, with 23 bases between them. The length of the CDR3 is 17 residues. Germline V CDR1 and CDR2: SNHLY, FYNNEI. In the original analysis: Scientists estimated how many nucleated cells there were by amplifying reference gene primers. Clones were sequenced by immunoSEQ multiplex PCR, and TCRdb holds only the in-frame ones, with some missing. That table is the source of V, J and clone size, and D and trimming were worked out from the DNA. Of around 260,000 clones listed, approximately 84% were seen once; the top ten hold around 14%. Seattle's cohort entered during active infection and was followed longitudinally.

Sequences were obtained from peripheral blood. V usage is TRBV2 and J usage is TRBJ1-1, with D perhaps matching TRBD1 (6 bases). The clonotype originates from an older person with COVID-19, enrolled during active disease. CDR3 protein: CASTPNDQGISNTEAFF. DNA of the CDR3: TGTGCCAGCACCCCCAACGATCAGGGGATCTCAAACACTGAAGCTTTCTTT. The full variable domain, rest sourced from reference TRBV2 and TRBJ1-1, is EPEVTQTPSHQVTQMGQEVILRCVPISNHLYFYWYRQILGQKVEFLVSFYNNEISEKSEIFDDQFSVERPDGSNFTLKIRSTKLEDSAMYFCASTPNDQGISNTEAFFGQGTRLTVV.